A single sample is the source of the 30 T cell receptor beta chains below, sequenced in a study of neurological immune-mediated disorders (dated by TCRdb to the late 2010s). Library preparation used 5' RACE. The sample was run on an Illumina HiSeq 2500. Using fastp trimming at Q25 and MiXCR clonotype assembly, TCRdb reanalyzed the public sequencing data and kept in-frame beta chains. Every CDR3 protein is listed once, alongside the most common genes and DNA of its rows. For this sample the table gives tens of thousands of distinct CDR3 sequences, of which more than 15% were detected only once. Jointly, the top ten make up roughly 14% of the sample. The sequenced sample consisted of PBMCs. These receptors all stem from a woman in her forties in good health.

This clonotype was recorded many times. In DNA, the CDR3 is TGTGCCAGCTCACCAGACGGAACCACAGATACGCAGTATTTT. This gives the protein CASSPDGTTDTQYF. The rearrangement uses TRBV18 and TRBJ2-3; D is undetermined. The CDR3 covers 14 residues. Between the trimmed V and J ends, which lost 2 bases and 2 bases, there was a span of 8 bases. Germline CDR1 KGHSH, CDR2 LQKENI.

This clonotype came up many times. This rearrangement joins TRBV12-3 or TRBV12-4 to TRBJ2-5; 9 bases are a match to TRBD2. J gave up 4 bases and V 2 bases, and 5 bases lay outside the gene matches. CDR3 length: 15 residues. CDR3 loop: CASSLNLAGRETQYF. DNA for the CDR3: TGTGCCAGCAGTTTAAATCTAGCGGGGCGAGAGACCCAGTACTTC.

The CDR3 DNA reads TGTGCCAGCAGCTTCTTCCCCGGACAGGGGGGGGCCCACAATGAGCAGTTCTTC. It translates to CASSFFPGQGGAHNEQFF. This chain connects TRBV7-8 to TRBJ2-1; 10 positions agree with TRBD1. Germline CDR1 is SGHVS and CDR2 is FQNEAQ. The ends lost 3 bases at V and 5 bases at J; junction bases unmatched: 13. This CDR3 is built from 18 residues.

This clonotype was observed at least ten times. As DNA, the CDR3 is TGCAGTGCTAGAGGAGCCTCAGGGGTGTACGAGCAGTACTTC. Translating gives CSARGASGVYEQYF. The V gene is TRBV20-1, the J gene TRBJ2-7; D perhaps matches TRBD1 (6 bases). The CDR3 loop spans 14 amino acids. Trimming left V 1 base short and J 4 bases short, with 14 bases between. Germline V gene sequence: CDR1 DFQATT, CDR2 SNEGSKA (reference sequence).

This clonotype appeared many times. CDR3 in DNA: TGTGCCAGCAGCCTCACCTCTGGACTAGCGGGGAATACGCAGTATTTT. Its protein is CASSLTSGLAGNTQYF. The gene calls are TRBV7-6 and TRBJ2-3; 12 nucleotides match TRBD2. Germline loops: CDR1 SGHVS, CDR2 FNYEAQ. V dropped 5 bases and J dropped 7; count of bases not matched to a gene: 10. The CDR3 is made up of 16 amino acids.

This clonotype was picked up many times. The chain's CDR3 is CASSLGLAGEDNEQFF. CDR3 nucleotides: TGCGCCAGCAGCTTAGGACTAGCGGGGGAGGACAATGAGCAGTTCTTC. The chain uses TRBV5-1 and TRBJ2-1; 13 bases are shared with TRBD2. Looked up from germline, CDR1 is SGHRS and CDR2 is YFSETQ. J was trimmed by 5 bases and V by 2 bases; bases with no gene match: 4. This CDR3 has 16 amino acids.

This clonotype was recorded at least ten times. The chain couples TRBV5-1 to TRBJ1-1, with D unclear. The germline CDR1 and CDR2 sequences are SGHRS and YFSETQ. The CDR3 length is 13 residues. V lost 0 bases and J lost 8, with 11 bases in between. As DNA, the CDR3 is TGCGCCAGCAGCTTGGAGATGCCGAGCGAAGCTTTCTTT. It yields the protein CASSLEMPSEAFF.

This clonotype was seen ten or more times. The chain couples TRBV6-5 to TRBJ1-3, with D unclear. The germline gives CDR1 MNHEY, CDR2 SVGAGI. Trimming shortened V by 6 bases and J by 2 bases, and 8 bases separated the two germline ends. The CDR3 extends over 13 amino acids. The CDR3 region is CASSGGPGNTIYF. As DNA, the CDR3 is TGTGCCAGCAGCGGAGGGCCTGGAAACACCATATATTTT.

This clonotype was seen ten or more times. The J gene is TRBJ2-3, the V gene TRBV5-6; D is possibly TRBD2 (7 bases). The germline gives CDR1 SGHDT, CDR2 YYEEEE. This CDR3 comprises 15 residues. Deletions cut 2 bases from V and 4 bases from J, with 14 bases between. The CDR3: CASSFVTGGPDTQYF. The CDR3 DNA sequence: TGTGCCAGCAGCTTTGTTACGGGGGGCCCAGATACGCAGTATTTT. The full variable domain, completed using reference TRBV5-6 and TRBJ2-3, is DAGVTQSPTHLIKTRGQQVTLRCSPKSGHDTVSWYQQALGQGPQFIFQYYEEEERQRGNFPDRFSGHQFPNYSSELNVNALLLGDSALYLCASSFVTGGPDTQYFGPGTRLTVL.

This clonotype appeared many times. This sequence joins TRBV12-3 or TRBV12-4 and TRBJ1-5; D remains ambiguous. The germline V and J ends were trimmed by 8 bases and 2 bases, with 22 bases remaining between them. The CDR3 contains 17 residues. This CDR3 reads CASPPATYIEGNQPQHF. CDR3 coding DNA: TGTGCCAGCCCCCCCGCGACATATATCGAAGGCAATCAGCCCCAGCATTTT.

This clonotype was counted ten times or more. The CDR3 bases are TGTGCCAGCAGTTCAAGCGGGACAATATATGGCTACACCTTC. Encoded protein: CASSSSGTIYGYTF. This chain joins TRBV6-2 or TRBV6-3 and TRBJ1-2, with a possible D match to TRBD1 (6 bases). Trimming shortened V by 4 bases and J by 5 bases, and 14 bases separated the two germline ends. This CDR3 comprises 14 residues. Per germline, CDR1 MNHEY and CDR2 SVGEGT.

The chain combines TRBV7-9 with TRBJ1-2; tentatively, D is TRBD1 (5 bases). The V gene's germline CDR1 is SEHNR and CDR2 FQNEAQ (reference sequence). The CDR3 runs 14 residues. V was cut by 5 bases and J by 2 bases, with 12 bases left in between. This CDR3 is CASSTQTANYGYTF. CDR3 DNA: TGTGCCAGCAGCACCCAGACAGCCAACTATGGCTACACCTTC.

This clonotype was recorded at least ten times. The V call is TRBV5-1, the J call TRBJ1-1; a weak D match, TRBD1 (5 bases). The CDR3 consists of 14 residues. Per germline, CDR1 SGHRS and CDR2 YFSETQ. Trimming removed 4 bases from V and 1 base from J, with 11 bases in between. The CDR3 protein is CASSLQTENTEAFF. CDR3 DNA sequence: TGCGCCAGCAGCCTTCAGACAGAGAACACTGAAGCTTTCTTT.

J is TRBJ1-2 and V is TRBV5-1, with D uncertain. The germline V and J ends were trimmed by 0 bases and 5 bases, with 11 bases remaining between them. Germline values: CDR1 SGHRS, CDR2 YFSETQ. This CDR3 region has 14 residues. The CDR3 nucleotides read TGCGCCAGCAGCTTGGAGGCAGCAGAATATGGCTACACCTTC. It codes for CASSLEAAEYGYTF.

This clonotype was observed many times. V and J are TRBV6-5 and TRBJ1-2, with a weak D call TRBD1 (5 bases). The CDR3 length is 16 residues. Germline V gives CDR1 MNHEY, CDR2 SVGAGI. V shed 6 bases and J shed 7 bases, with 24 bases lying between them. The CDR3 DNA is TGTGCCAGCAGCCTAAACTGGGGGGATCTTCTCGGTGGCTACACCTTC. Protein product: CASSLNWGDLLGGYTF.

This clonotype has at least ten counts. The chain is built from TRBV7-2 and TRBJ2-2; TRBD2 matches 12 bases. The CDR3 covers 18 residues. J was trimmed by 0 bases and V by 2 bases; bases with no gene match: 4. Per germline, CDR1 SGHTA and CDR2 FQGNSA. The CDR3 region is CASSLSASGGANTGELFF. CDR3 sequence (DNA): TGTGCCAGCAGCTTAAGTGCTAGCGGGGGGGCGAACACCGGGGAGCTGTTTTTT.

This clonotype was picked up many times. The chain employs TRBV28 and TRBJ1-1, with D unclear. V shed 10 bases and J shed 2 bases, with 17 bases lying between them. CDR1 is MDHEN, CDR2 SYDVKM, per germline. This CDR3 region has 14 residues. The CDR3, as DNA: TGTGCCACCCTTACTTCGGGAGGTAACACTGAAGCTTTCTTT. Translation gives CATLTSGGNTEAFF.

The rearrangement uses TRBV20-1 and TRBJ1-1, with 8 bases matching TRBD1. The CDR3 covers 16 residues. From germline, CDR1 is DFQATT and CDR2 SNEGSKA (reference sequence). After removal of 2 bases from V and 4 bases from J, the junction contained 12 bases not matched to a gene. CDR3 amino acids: CSARSRDRYFFTEAFF. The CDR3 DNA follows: TGCAGTGCTAGATCCCGGGACAGGTATTTTTTCACTGAAGCTTTCTTT.

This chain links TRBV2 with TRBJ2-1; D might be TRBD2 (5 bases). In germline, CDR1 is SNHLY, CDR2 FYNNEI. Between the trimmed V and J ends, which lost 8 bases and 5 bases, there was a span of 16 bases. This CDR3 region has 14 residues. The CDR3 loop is CASSALAMDNEQFF. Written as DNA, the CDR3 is TGTGCCAGCTCCGCCCTAGCAATGGACAATGAGCAGTTCTTC. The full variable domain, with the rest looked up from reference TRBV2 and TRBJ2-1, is EPEVTQTPSHQVTQMGQEVILRCVPISNHLYFYWYRQILGQKVEFLVSFYNNEISEKSEIFDDQFSVERPDGSNFTLKIRSTKLEDSAMYFCASSALAMDNEQFFGPGTRLTVL.

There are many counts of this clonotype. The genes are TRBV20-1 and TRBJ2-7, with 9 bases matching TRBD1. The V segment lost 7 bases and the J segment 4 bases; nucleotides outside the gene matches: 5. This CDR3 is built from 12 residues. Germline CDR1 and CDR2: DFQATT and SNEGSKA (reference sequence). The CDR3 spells CSGQGEKYEQYF. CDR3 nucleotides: TGCAGTGGACAGGGGGAAAAATACGAGCAGTACTTC.

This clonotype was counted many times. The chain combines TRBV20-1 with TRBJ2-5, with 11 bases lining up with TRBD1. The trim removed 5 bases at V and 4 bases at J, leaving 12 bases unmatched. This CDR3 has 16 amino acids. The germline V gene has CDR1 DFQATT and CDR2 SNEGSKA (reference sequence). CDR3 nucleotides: TGCAGTGCTGGAGGACAGGGGGCGGCGTTGGTAGAGACCCAGTACTTC. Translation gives CSAGGQGAALVETQYF.

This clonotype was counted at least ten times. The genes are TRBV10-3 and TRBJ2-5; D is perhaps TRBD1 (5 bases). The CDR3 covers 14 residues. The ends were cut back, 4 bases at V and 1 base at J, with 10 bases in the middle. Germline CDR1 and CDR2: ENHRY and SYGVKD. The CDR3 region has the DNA TGTGCCATCAGTGTCCAAGGGGCCCAAGAGACCCAGTACTTC. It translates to CAISVQGAQETQYF.

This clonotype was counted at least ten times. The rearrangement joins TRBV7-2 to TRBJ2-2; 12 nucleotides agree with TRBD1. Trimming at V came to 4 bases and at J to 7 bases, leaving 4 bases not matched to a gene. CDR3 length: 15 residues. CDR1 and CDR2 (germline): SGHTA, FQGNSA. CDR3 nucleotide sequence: TGTGCCAGCAGCTCCCGGGACAGGGGGCTCGGGGAGCTGTTTTTT. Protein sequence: CASSSRDRGLGELFF.

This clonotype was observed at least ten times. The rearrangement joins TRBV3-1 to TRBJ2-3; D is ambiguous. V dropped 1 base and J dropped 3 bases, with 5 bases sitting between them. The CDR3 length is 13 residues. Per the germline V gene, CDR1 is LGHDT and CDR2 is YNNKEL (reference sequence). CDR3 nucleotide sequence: TGTGCCAGCAGCCAAGGGGTTACAGATACGCAGTATTTT. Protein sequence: CASSQGVTDTQYF.

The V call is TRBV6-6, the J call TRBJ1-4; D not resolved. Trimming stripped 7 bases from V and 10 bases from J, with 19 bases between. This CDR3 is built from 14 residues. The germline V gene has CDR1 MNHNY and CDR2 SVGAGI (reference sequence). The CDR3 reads CASNTDGALVKLFF. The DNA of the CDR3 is TGTGCCAGCAACACCGACGGAGCTTTAGTAAAACTGTTTTTT.

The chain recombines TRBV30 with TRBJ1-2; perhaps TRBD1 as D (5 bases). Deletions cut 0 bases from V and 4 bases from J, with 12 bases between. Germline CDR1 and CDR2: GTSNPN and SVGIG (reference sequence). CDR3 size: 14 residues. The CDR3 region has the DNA TGTGCCTGGAGTGTACGTGGGGGTAGCTATGGCTACACCTTC. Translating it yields CAWSVRGGSYGYTF.

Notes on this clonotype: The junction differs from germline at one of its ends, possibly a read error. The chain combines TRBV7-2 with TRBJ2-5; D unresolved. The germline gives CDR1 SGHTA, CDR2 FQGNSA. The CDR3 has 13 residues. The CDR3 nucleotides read TGTGCCAGCAGCTTACAGGTCCAAGAGACTCAGTACTTC. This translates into CASSLQVQETQYF. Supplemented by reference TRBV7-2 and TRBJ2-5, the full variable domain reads GAGVSQSPSNKVTEKGKDVELRCDPISGHTALYWYRQSLGQGLEFLIYFQGNSAPDKSGLPSDRFSAERTGGSVSTLTIQRTQQEDSAVYLCASSLQVQETQYFGPGTRLLVL.

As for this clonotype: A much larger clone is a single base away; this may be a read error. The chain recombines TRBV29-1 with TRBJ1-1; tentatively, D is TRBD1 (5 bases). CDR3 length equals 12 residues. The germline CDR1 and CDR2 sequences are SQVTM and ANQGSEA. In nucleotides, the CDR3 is TGCAGCGTTGGGGGCATCGACACTGGAGCTTTCTTT. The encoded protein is CSVGGIDTGAFF.

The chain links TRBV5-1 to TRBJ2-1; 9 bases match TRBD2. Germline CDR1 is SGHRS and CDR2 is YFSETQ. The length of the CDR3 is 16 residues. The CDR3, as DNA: TGCAACAGCAGCTTGGGACTAGCCCCCTCCTACAATGAGCAGTTCTTC. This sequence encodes CNSSLGLAPSYNEQFF.

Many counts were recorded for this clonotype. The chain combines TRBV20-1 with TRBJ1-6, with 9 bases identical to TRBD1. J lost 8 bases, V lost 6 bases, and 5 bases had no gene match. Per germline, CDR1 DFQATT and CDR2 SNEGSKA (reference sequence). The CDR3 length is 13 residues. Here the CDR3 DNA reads TGCAGTGCGGCGGACAGGGGAGATTCACCCCTCCACTTT. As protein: CSAADRGDSPLHF.